This passage covers 8 T cell receptor beta chains from one sample sequenced in a study of blood T cell repertoires in COVID-19. TCRdb keeps only in-frame clones here, not all; method: immunoSEQ multiplex PCR. There are around 370,000 clones in the sample; about 90% occur only once, and less than 3.5% lies in the top ten. The sequenced sample was peripheral blood. These receptor sequences come from a woman younger than 35 who had recovered from COVID-19.

The chain combines TRBV27 with TRBJ2-7; tentative D call: TRBD2 (7 bases). The CDR3 length is 13 residues. From germline, CDR1 is MNHEY and CDR2 SMNVEV (reference sequence). Trimming left V 5 bases short and J 2 bases short, with 10 bases between. CDR3 bases: TGTGCCAGCAGTCGGGGGGCAGCCTACGAGCAGTACGTC. Its protein is CASSRGAAYEQYV.

V gene TRBV12-3 or TRBV12-4 combines with J gene TRBJ1-2; TRBD1 is a possible D gene (6 bases). V lost 3 bases, J lost 4 bases, and 9 bases lay in between. The CDR3 contains 13 residues. CDR3 coding DNA: TGTGCCAGCAGTTTCAGGGGTTCCTATGGCTACACCTTC. Translating gives CASSFRGSYGYTF.

Concerning this clone: The same CDR3 arises from other DNA sequences in this sample as well. J is TRBJ1-5 and V is TRBV18; TRBD1 aligns across 8 bases. The CDR3 sequence is 14 residues long. Trimming removed 6 bases from V and 1 base from J; junction bases left unmatched: 2. The germline gives CDR1 KGHSH, CDR2 LQKENI. The CDR3 is CASSRQGSNQPQHF. CDR3 in DNA: TGTGCCAGCTCCCGACAGGGGAGCAATCAGCCCCAGCATTTT.

This clone was counted a few times. This sequence joins TRBV4-3 and TRBJ1-2; D possibly corresponds to TRBD1 (6 bases). V was pared by 0 bases and J by 3 bases, with 8 bases between. The CDR3 is 14 amino acids. Germline V gene lookup returns CDR1 LGHNA and CDR2 YSLEER. CDR3 coding DNA: TGCGCCAGCAGCCAAGATCCAGGGGACTATGGCTACACCTTC. Translated, it gives CASSQDPGDYGYTF.

To note about this clone: The junction departs from the called germline gene at one end, perhaps through a read error. This chain joins TRBV15 and TRBJ1-2; a weak D match, TRBD1 (5 bases). The CDR3 spans 13 residues. The germline CDR1 and CDR2 sequences are LNHNV and YYDKDF (reference sequence). CDR3: CATSRELQDLRGF. In DNA, the CDR3 is TGTGCCACCAGCAGAGAACTACAGGATCTCCGAGGCTTC.

The V gene is TRBV28, the J gene TRBJ2-2; 12 positions agree with TRBD2. The CDR3 loop spans 16 amino acids. Looked up from germline, CDR1 is MDHEN and CDR2 is SYDVKM. The junction had 10 bases not matched to a gene; V was cut back by 8 bases and J by 6 bases. CDR3 nucleotide sequence: TGTGCCAGCGATAAACTAGCGGGAGGACGTGCCGGGGAGCTGTTTTTT. Residues: CASDKLAGGRAGELFF.

The chain carries TRBV7-2 and TRBJ2-3, with 8 bases fitting TRBD2. J lost 2 bases, V lost 5 bases, and 6 bases had no gene match. Per the germline V gene, CDR1 is SGHTA and CDR2 is FQGNSA. The CDR3 loop spans 15 amino acids. The CDR3 DNA is TGTGCCAGCAGCCGTAGCGGGGTCTTCACAGATACGCAGTATTTT. This translates into CASSRSGVFTDTQYF.

The V and J genes are TRBV27 and TRBJ2-1; 9 bases are shared with TRBD2. CDR3 size: 15 residues. The trim removed 5 bases at V and 8 bases at J, leaving 10 bases unmatched. Per germline, CDR1 MNHEY and CDR2 SMNVEV (reference sequence). In nucleotides, the CDR3 is TGTGCCAGCAGTGGGGACATAGCGGGAGCAGATGAGCAGTTCTTC. As protein: CASSGDIAGADEQFF.